This T cell receptor (beta chain) was found in a study of blood T cells in healthy people across ages. For the study at large: The template switching approach captured approximately one barcoded beta molecule for every two T cells. The study, taken as a whole, reports: Considered underestimates were the diversity estimates obtained from one million T cells. Naive T cell percentage and TCR beta diversity correlated strongly.

As to this clonotype: What it binds is unknown.

Through a sample-barcoded 5' primer and a J-beta primer mix, a second PCR was run for roughly 6 to 12 cycles. Researchers report that a template-switch adaptor with 12 random nucleotides tagged each cDNA molecule. MiXCR, applied by TCRdb to the 5' RACE reads, yields one record per CDR3 protein. The sample lists around 710,000 distinct CDR3 sequences, about 40% seen once, with 20% to 25% in the top ten. The ends lost 1 base at V and 7 bases at J; junction bases unmatched: 7. This CDR3 contains 16 residues. Germline loops: CDR1 SGHTA, CDR2 FQGNSA. This TCR came from a woman aged 60 to 75 in good health. The rearrangement links TRBV7-2 to TRBJ2-1; 10 positions agree with TRBD2. The specimen sequenced was blood. CDR3 in amino acids: CASSLEASGSFNEQFF. The CDR3 DNA reads TGTGCCAGCAGCTTAGAGGCTAGCGGGAGTTTTAATGAGCAGTTCTTC.